Each of the 29 T cell receptor beta chains below was sequenced from the same sample in a study of T cells in Graves' hyperthyroidism and ophthalmopathy. Amplification of TCR beta CDR3 regions was performed using RNA transcripts as template. HTBI primers were employed in a first-round RT-PCR of the TCR CDR3. TCRdb re-called the multiplex PCR reads with MiXCR, one entry per CDR3 protein. The data hold about 480,000 distinct CDR3 sequences, with about 20% observed a single time. The sample consisted of blood. These receptors came from a woman aged 70-85 years with Graves' ophthalmopathy.

This sequence joins TRBV30 and TRBJ1-1; D gene uncertain. This CDR3 contains 12 residues. Looked up from germline, CDR1 is GTSNPN and CDR2 is SVGIG (reference sequence). Between the trimmed V and J ends, which lost 2 bases and 4 bases, there was a span of 8 bases. This chain's CDR3 is CAWSIDPTEAFF. CDR3 DNA: TGTGCCTGGAGTATAGATCCCACTGAAGCTTTCTTT.

V is TRBV20-1 and J is TRBJ2-7; D not resolved. V lost 6 bases and J 0 bases, leaving 9 bases between the germline ends. From germline, CDR1 is DFQATT and CDR2 SNEGSKA (reference sequence). The CDR3 spans 12 residues. This CDR3 is CSAPNPSYEQYF. The CDR3 nucleotides are TGCAGTGCGCCCAATCCCTCCTACGAGCAGTACTTC.

This chain links TRBV29-1 with TRBJ1-5; the match to TRBD1 covers 9 bases. The CDR3 totals 16 residues. The J segment lost 2 bases and the V segment lost 2 bases, leaving 7 bases of the junction unmatched. CDR1 is SQVTM, CDR2 ANQGSEA, per germline. The DNA of the CDR3 is TGCAGCGTTGAAAAGGGACAGGGAATATGCAATCAGCCCCAGCATTTT. Protein: CSVEKGQGICNQPQHF.

A note on this clonotype: This could be a read error, since a much larger clone is one nucleotide away. The gene calls are TRBV10-3 and TRBJ1-5, with 8 bases aligning to TRBD1. This CDR3 is 16 amino acids long. CDR1 is ENHRY, CDR2 SYGVKD, per germline. This chain's CDR3 is CAISVSDRVSSQPQHF. In nucleotides, the CDR3 is TGTGCCATCAGTGTCTCGGACAGGGTAAGCAGTCAGCCCCAGCATTTT.

This clonotype was detected only a few times. The chain recombines TRBV9 with TRBJ2-1; D remains unclear. Germline V gene data show CDR1 as SGDLS and CDR2 as YYNGEE. The CDR3 has 12 residues. V was shortened by 2 bases and J by 8 bases, with 8 bases between the two germline ends. The CDR3 here is CASSVVRDEQFF. The CDR3 region has the DNA TGTGCCAGCAGCGTTGTACGCGATGAGCAGTTCTTC.

The chain is built from TRBV3-1 and TRBJ2-2; 8 bases align to TRBD2. CDR1 and CDR2 from the germline V gene are LGHDT and YNNKEL (reference sequence). The V gene end was trimmed by 3 bases and the J gene end by 7 bases; junction bases not matched to a gene: 10. The CDR3 is made up of 16 amino acids. CDR3 nucleotide sequence: TGTGCCAGCAGCCAGGCTACGGGAGGGCTCAGCGGGGAGCTGTTTTTT. It specifies CASSQATGGLSGELFF.

This chain uses TRBV6-1 with TRBJ2-7, with D hard to call. The CDR3 runs 13 residues. The germline CDR1 and CDR2 sequences are MNHNS and SASEGT. The V end was cut by 4 bases, the J end by 4 bases, with 11 bases between. The CDR3 DNA reads as TGTGCCAGCAGTGTGGGTTACTGGTACGAGCAGTACTTC. Amino acids: CASSVGYWYEQYF.

This clonotype has a count of ten or more. The gene calls are TRBV28 and TRBJ2-2; TRBD2 matches at 10 bases. This CDR3 has 15 residues. The trim removed 8 bases at V and 5 bases at J, leaving 8 bases unmatched. CDR1 and CDR2 (germline): MDHEN, SYDVKM. CDR3 protein: CASRRLAGATGELFF. In nucleotides, the CDR3 is TGTGCCAGCCGCCGGCTAGCGGGAGCTACCGGGGAGCTGTTTTTT.

This clonotype was observed a handful of times. V and J are TRBV24-1 and TRBJ1-1; 11 bases line up with TRBD1. Germline V gene lookup returns CDR1 KGHDR and CDR2 SFDVKD. Trimming at V came to 5 bases and at J to 6 bases, leaving 10 bases not matched to a gene. The CDR3 loop spans 16 amino acids. CDR3 in DNA: TGTGCCACCAGTGCCGGGACAGGGGGATTGTTCGCTGAAGCTTTCTTT. This translates into CATSAGTGGLFAEAFF.

This clonotype showed up many times. The rearrangement links TRBV6-1 to TRBJ2-7, with 11 bases fitting TRBD2. Looked up from germline, CDR1 is MNHNS and CDR2 is SASEGT. V lost 6 bases to trimming and J lost 3 bases; unmatched junction nucleotides: 7. The CDR3 is made up of 15 amino acids. The CDR3 DNA is TGTGCCAGCAGAATCAGACTAGCGGGAAGCTACGAGCAGTACTTC. It yields the protein CASRIRLAGSYEQYF.

This clonotype came up a few times. The rearrangement links TRBV20-1 to TRBJ2-1, with unresolved D. This CDR3 has 14 amino acids. In germline, CDR1 is DFQATT, CDR2 SNEGSKA (reference sequence). Trimming took off 0 bases at V and 5 bases at J, with 11 bases between the two ends. DNA for the CDR3: TGCAGTGCTAGAGATCTTTCCCAGCACAATGAGCAGTTCTTC. It yields the protein CSARDLSQHNEQFF.

The rearrangement links TRBV29-1 to TRBJ1-1, with TRBD1 matching 7 bases. CDR3 length equals 14 residues. The V gene end was trimmed by 2 bases and the J gene end by 6 bases; junction bases not matched to a gene: 9. Germline V gene lookup returns CDR1 SQVTM and CDR2 ANQGSEA. CDR3 protein: CSVEQGGVGAEAFF. The DNA for the CDR3 is TGCAGCGTTGAACAGGGGGGGGTCGGGGCTGAAGCTTTCTTT.

This clonotype was seen more than once but under ten times. This rearrangement joins TRBV10-3 to TRBJ2-7; 12 nucleotides line up with TRBD2. With V trimmed by 9 bases and J by 1 base, 7 bases remained unmatched. The CDR3 is 15 residues long. Germline CDR1 is ENHRY and CDR2 is SYGVKD. CDR3 residues: CAIFSGLAGSYEQYF. The CDR3 region has the DNA TGTGCCATTTTCAGCGGACTAGCGGGGTCCTACGAGCAGTACTTC.

This clonotype turned up a few times. The CDR3 spells CASSLTGASPLHF. In DNA, the CDR3 is TGTGCCAGCAGTCTCACAGGGGCCTCACCCCTCCACTTT. V is TRBV12-3 or TRBV12-4 and J is TRBJ1-6; 7 bases map to TRBD1. The CDR3 is 13 residues long. The J segment lost 10 bases and the V segment lost 5 bases, leaving 5 bases of the junction unmatched.

This clonotype was seen just once. The chain couples TRBV6-1 to TRBJ1-1, with D perhaps matching TRBD1 (6 bases). Trimming removed 6 bases from V and 1 base from J, with 12 bases in between. From germline, CDR1 is MNHNS and CDR2 SASEGT. The CDR3 contains 14 residues. The DNA of the CDR3 is TGTGCCAGCAGCCCCGCAGGGGCGAACACTGAAGCTTTCTTT. Its protein product is CASSPAGANTEAFF.

The sample holds many counts of this clonotype. The gene calls are TRBV28 and TRBJ2-1; D remains ambiguous. V was clipped by 2 bases and J by 4 bases, with 12 bases between them. This CDR3 comprises 15 residues. The V gene's germline CDR1 is MDHEN and CDR2 SYDVKM. The DNA for the CDR3 is TGTGCCAGCAGTTTAGGACGGCTACAATACAATGAGCAGTTCTTC. The encoded protein is CASSLGRLQYNEQFF. Looking up the rest from reference TRBV28 and TRBJ2-1 gives the full variable domain: DVKVTQSSRYLVKRTGEKVFLECVQDMDHENMFWYRQDPGLGLRLIYFSYDVKMKEKGDIPEGYSVSREKKERFSLILESASTNQTSMYLCASSLGRLQYNEQFFGPGTRLTVL.

This clonotype was recorded many times. The chain recombines TRBV20-1 with TRBJ2-7; 12 bases line up with TRBD2. The length of the CDR3 is 16 residues. The V and J ends lost 6 bases and 2 bases, in that order; junction bases with no gene match: 11. CDR1 DFQATT and CDR2 SNEGSKA come from the germline V gene (reference sequence). The CDR3 DNA sequence: TGCAGTGCCGCCACCGATTCTAGCGGGAGGGCCTACGAGCAGTACTTC. It specifies CSAATDSSGRAYEQYF.

This clonotype was counted between two and nine times. The chain joins TRBV6-1 to TRBJ2-2; 7 bases fit TRBD1. The V segment lost 5 bases and the J segment 3 bases; nucleotides outside the gene matches: 9. In germline, CDR1 is MNHNS, CDR2 SASEGT. The CDR3 is made up of 16 amino acids. CDR3 nucleotide sequence: TGTGCCAGCAGTCGCCGGACAGGTTTAGACACCGGGGAGCTGTTTTTT. The encoded protein is CASSRRTGLDTGELFF.

The genes are TRBV6-2 or TRBV6-3 and TRBJ2-1; 11 bases are shared with TRBD2. Germline V gene data show CDR1 as MNHEY and CDR2 as SVGEGT. V gave up 2 bases and J gave up 3 bases; unmatched junction bases: 3. The CDR3 runs to 16 residues. The CDR3 loop reads CASSYVAGGVYNEQFF. In DNA, the CDR3 is TGTGCCAGCAGTTACGTAGCGGGAGGGGTCTACAATGAGCAGTTCTTC.

This clonotype occurred a few times. The chain employs TRBV20-1 and TRBJ2-1; 8 bases line up with TRBD2. CDR1 is DFQATT and CDR2 is SNEGSKA in the germline V gene (reference sequence). The length of the CDR3 is 15 residues. The ends lost 3 bases at V and 1 base at J; junction bases unmatched: 5. CDR3 nucleotide sequence: TGCAGTGCTAGGGGCCCGGGAGGGTCCTACAATGAGCAGTTCTTC. This codes for CSARGPGGSYNEQFF.

The chain combines TRBV24-1 with TRBJ2-5; 10 bases agree with TRBD1. Germline trimming cut 4 bases from V and 3 bases from J; bases unmatched to any gene: 7. The CDR3 loop spans 16 amino acids. CDR1 is KGHDR and CDR2 is SFDVKD in the germline V gene. The CDR3 region has the DNA TGTGCCACCAGTGACCCCGGGGGGACAGGGGAAGAGACCCAGTACTTC. This translates into CATSDPGGTGEETQYF.

The rearrangement links TRBV10-3 to TRBJ2-7, with 10 bases lining up with TRBD1. CDR1 is ENHRY and CDR2 is SYGVKD in the germline V gene. J gave up 5 bases and V 9 bases, and 13 bases lay outside the gene matches. The CDR3 runs to 15 residues. The chain's CDR3 is CAIFQPGQGFNEQYF. In DNA, the CDR3 is TGTGCCATTTTCCAACCGGGACAGGGGTTCAACGAGCAGTACTTC.

This clonotype was recorded a few times. The chain carries TRBV19 and TRBJ2-3, with a tentative D call TRBD2 (6 bases). Germline CDR1 LNHDA, CDR2 SQIVND (reference sequence). CDR3 length: 15 residues. Trimming took off 5 bases at V and 2 bases at J, with 14 bases between the two ends. For the CDR3, the DNA is TGTGCCAGTAGTGAAGTCAGCGGGTTCACAGATACGCAGTATTTT. This gives the protein CASSEVSGFTDTQYF.

In this sample, this clonotype turned up a few times. CDR3 sequence reads: CASSSFTSGSGYEQYF. DNA of the CDR3: TGTGCCAGCAGCTCGTTTACTAGCGGGAGTGGCTACGAGCAGTACTTC. The genes are TRBV7-9 and TRBJ2-7; 11 nucleotides line up with TRBD2. J lost 3 bases, V lost 4 bases, and 8 bases had no gene match. Germline V gene lookup returns CDR1 SEHNR and CDR2 FQNEAQ (reference sequence). The CDR3 covers 16 residues.

The chain couples TRBV7-9 to TRBJ1-2, with TRBD1 matching over 10 bases. The CDR3 is 13 residues long. Germline assignment: CDR1 SEHNR and CDR2 FQNEAQ (reference sequence). V shed 5 bases and J 6 bases; nucleotides not matched to a gene: 3. CDR3 DNA sequence: TGTGCCAGCAGCAACGGACAGGGGGATGGCTACACCTTC. Translation gives CASSNGQGDGYTF.

This clonotype was counted ten times or more. The rearrangement uses TRBV28 and TRBJ1-2; D gene unclear. CDR3 length: 13 amino acids. Trimming removed 2 bases at V and 8 bases at J, with 12 bases between. Germline CDR1 and CDR2: MDHEN and SYDVKM. CDR3 nucleotides: TGTGCCAGCAGTTTAAGTGGGGAGAGAGGCTACACCTTC. Protein sequence: CASSLSGERGYTF.

Points on this clonotype: At one of its ends the junction is not consistent with the germline gene, which may arise from a read error. V gene TRBV7-9 combines with J gene TRBJ2-5; no clear D. Germline assignment: CDR1 SEHNR and CDR2 FQNEAQ (reference sequence). CDR3 length: 14 amino acids. As DNA, the CDR3 is TGTACCAGCAGCCCCCGAGTGGCCGGTGAGACCCAGTACTTC. Translation: CTSSPRVAGETQYF.

The chain joins TRBV7-8 to TRBJ2-5; 8 bases agree with TRBD1. From germline, CDR1 is SGHVS and CDR2 FQNEAQ. V trimming: 5 bases; J trimming: 8 bases; junction bases outside the gene matches: 4. The CDR3 loop spans 12 amino acids. As DNA, the CDR3 is TGTGCCAGCAGCGTGGACAGGGACACCCAGTACTTC. This codes for CASSVDRDTQYF.

V is TRBV5-5 and J is TRBJ1-1; D gene unclear. The CDR3 has 15 residues. The V end lost 0 bases, the J end lost 4 bases, and 13 bases lay between the germline ends. Germline CDR1 and CDR2: SGHKS and YYEKEE (reference sequence). The CDR3 loop is CASSLVQQFGTEAFF. The CDR3 DNA reads as TGTGCCAGCAGCTTGGTACAACAGTTCGGCACTGAAGCTTTCTTT.